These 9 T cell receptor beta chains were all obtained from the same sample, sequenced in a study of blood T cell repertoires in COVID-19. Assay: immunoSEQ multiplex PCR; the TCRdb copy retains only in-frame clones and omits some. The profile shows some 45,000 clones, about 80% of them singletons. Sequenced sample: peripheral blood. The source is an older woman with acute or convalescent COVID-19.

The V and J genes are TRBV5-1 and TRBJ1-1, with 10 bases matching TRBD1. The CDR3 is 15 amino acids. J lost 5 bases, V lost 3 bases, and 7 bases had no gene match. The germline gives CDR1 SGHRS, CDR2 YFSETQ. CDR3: CASSSTTGGGTEAFF. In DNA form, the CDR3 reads TGCGCCAGCAGCTCGACGACAGGGGGCGGTACTGAAGCTTTCTTT.

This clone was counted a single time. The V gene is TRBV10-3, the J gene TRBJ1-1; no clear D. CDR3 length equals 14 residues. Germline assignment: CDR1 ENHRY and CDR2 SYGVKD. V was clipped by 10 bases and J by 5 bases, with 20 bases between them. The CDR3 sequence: CATHRGGEVTEAFF. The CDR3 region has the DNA TGTGCCACTCATCGGGGAGGAGAGGTAACTGAAGCTTTCTTT.

The CDR3 nucleotides are TGTGCCAGCAGCTTACTGGACAGGGGCTCTCTTGGGGAAAAACTGTTTTTT. Residues: CASSLLDRGSLGEKLFF. The chain recombines TRBV7-8 with TRBJ1-4; 9 positions agree with TRBD1. Germline CDR1 reads SGHVS; CDR2 reads FQNEAQ. CDR3 length equals 17 residues. Unmatched junction bases numbered 12, after V lost 2 bases and J lost 8 bases. The whole variable domain, filled in from reference TRBV7-8 and TRBJ1-4, reads GAGVSQSPRYKVAKRGQDVALRCDPISGHVSLFWYQQALGQGPEFLTYFQNEAQLDKSGLPSDRFFAERPEGSVSTLKIQRTQQEDSAVYLCASSLLDRGSLGEKLFFGSGTQLSVL.

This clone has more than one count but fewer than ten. The CDR3 reads CASSISTGTGIEQYF. The CDR3, as DNA: TGTGCCAGCAGTATTTCTACCGGGACAGGGATCGAGCAGTACTTC. This chain joins TRBV27 and TRBJ2-7; the match to TRBD1 covers 9 bases. V was pared by 5 bases and J by 6 bases, with 11 bases of the junction left unmatched. Germline values: CDR1 MNHEY, CDR2 SMNVEV (reference sequence). This CDR3 is 15 amino acids long.

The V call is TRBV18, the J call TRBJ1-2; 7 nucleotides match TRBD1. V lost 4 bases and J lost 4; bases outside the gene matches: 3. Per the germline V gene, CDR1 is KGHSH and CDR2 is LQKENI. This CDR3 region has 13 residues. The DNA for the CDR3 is TGTGCCAGCTCACTGGACAGGTCCTATGGCTACACCTTC. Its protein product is CASSLDRSYGYTF.

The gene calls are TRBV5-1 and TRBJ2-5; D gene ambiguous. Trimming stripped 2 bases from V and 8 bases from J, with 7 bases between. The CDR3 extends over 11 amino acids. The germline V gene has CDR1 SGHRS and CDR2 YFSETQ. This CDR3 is CASSLSDTQYF. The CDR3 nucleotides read TGCGCCAGCAGCTTATCAGATACCCAGTACTTC.

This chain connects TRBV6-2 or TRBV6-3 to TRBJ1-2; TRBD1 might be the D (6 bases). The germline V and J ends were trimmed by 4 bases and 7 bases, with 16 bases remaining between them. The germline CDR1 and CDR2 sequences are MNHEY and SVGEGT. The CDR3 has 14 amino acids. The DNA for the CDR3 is TGTGCCAGCAGTTCTTCCATCAGGGGACGTGGCTACACCTTC. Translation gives CASSSSIRGRGYTF.

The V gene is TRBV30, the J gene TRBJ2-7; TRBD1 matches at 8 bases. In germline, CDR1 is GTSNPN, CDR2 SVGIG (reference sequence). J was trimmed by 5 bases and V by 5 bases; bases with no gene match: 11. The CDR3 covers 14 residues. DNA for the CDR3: TGTGCCTGGGCCCAATCTGACAGGGGACACGAGCAGTACTTC. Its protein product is CAWAQSDRGHEQYF. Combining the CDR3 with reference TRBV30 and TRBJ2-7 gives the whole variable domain SQTIHQWPATLVQPVGSPLSLECTVEGTSNPNLYWYRQAAGRGLQLLFYSVGIGQISSEVPQNLSASRPQDRQFILSSKKLLLSDSGFYLCAWAQSDRGHEQYFGPGTRLTVT.

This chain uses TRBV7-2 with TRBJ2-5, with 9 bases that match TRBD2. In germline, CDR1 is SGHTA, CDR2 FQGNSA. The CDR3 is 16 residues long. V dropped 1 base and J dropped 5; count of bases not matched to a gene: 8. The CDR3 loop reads CASSLESRGGGETQYF. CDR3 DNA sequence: TGTGCCAGCAGCTTAGAATCGCGGGGGGGCGGTGAGACCCAGTACTTC.